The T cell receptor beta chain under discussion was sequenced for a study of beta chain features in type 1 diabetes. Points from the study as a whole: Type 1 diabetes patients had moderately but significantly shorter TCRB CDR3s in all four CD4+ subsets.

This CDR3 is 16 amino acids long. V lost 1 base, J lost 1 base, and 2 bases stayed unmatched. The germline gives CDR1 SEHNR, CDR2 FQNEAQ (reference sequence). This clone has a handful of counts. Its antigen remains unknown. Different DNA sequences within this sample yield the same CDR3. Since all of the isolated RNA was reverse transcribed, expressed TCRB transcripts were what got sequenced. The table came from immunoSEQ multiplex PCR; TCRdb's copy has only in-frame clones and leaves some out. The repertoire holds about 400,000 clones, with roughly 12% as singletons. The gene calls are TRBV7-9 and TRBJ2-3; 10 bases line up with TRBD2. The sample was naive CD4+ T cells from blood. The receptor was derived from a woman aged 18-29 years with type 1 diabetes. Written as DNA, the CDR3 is TGTGCCAGCAGCTTAGGCCTAGCGGGGGGCACAGATACGCAGTATTTT. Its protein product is CASSLGLAGGTDTQYF.